This T cell receptor beta chain appears in the sequencing data of a study of Tregs in tolerant kidney transplant recipients. The germline V gene has CDR1 MDHEN and CDR2 SYDVKM. V gave up 5 bases and J gave up 11 bases; unmatched junction bases: 15. The CDR3 runs 15 residues. This clone appeared a few times. Unstimulated regulatory T cells (CD4+CD25+CD127-), CD4+CD25- non-regulatory cells, CD4 and CD8 cells were FACS-sorted from thawed PBMCs. Data came from immunoSEQ multiplex PCR; TCRdb stores just in-frame clones and leaves some out. The data show 110,000 or so clones, 85% to 90% seen once. This specimen consisted of CD4+ T cells from blood, obtained before the transplant. This chain joins TRBV28 and TRBJ1-2; 9 nucleotides match TRBD1. The receptor's source is a human donor who received a combined kidney and bone marrow transplant. CDR3 nucleotides: TGTGCCAGCAGTGGGACAGGGAAGCTGTATGGGGGTTACACCTTC. This sequence encodes CASSGTGKLYGGYTF.